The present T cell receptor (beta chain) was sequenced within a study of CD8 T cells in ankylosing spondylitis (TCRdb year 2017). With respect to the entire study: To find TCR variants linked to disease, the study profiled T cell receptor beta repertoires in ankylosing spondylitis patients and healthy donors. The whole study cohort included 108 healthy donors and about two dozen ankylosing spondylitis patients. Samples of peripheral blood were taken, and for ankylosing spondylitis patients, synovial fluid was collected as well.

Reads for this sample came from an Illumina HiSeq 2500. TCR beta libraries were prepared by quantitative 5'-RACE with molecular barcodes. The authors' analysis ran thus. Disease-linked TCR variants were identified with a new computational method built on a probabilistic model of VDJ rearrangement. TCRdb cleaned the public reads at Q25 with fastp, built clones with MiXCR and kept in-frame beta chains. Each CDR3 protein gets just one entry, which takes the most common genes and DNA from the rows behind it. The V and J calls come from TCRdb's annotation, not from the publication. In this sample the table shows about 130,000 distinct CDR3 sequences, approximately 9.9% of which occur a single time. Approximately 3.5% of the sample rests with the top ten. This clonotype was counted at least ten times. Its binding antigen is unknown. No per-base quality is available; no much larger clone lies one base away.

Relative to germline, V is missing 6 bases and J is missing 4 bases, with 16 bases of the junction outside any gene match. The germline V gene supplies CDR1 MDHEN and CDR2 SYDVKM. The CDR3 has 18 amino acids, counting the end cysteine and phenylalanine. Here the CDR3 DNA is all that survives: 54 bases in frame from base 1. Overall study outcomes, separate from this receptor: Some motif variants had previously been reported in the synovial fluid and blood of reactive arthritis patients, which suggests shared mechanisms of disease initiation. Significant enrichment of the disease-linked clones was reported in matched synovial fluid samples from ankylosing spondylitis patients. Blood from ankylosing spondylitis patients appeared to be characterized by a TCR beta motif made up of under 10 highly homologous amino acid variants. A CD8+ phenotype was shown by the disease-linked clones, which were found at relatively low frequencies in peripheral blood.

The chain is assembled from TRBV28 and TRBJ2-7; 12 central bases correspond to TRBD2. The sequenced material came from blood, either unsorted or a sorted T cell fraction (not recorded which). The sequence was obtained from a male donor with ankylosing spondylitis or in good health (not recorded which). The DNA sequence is TGTGCCAGCAGCCCACCTATAGGCCTAGCGGGAGGGTCGTACGAGCAGTACTTC. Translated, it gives CASSPPIGLAGGSYEQYF.